What follows is one T cell receptor beta chain and its context. Its cognate antigen is unknown. A second PCR of 7 to 11 cycles used a sample-barcoded 5' primer and a J-beta primer mix. Through a template-switch adaptor with 12 random nucleotides, each cDNA molecule received a tag. TCRdb reanalysed the 5' RACE reads using MiXCR and keeps one entry per CDR3 protein. The sample lists about 930,000 distinct CDR3 sequences, approximately 32% occurring once. Germline CDR1 MDHEN, CDR2 SYDVKM. The CDR3 totals 16 residues. V lost 3 bases and J lost 7; bases outside the gene matches: 9. This sample is drawn from a study of blood T cells in healthy people across ages. Findings of the study overall: There were more naive CD4+ cells and higher diversity in long-lived donors than in aged donors.

These sequences were also reported in another study, on T cells of mothers and their children. That study adds: A few healthy Caucasian mothers, along with their six children, served as the donors. Related mother-child pairs shared marginally more repertoire than unrelated pairs, though not significantly.

This receptor was identified in a woman in her 40s in good health. Sequencing input: blood. This chain uses TRBV28 with TRBJ2-2, with TRBD2 identical over 9 bases. As DNA, the CDR3 is TGTGCCAGCAGTTTCACGGCGGGGGGGCCTGACGGGGAGCTGTTTTTT. Translating gives CASSFTAGGPDGELFF.